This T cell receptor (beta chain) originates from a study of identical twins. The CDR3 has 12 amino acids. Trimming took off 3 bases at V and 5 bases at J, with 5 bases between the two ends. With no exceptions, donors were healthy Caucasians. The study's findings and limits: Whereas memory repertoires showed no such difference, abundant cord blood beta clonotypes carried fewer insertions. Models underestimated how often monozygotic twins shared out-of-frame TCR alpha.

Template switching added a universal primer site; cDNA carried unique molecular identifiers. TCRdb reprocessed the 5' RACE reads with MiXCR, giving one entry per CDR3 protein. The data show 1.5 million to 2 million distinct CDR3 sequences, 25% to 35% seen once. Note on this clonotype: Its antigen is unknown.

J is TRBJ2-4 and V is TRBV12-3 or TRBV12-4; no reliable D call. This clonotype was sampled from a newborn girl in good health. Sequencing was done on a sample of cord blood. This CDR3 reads CASSFTQNIQYF. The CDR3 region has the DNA TGTGCCAGCAGTTTTACCCAAAACATTCAGTACTTC.